This T cell receptor (beta chain) was retrieved from a study of shared clonotypes between healthy human individuals. Assay: immunoSEQ multiplex PCR; the TCRdb copy retains only in-frame clones and omits some. Of fewer than 850,000 clones in the sample, about 96% were seen once. CD45RO-negative CD8 cells positively selected for CCR7 made up the naive population, which excluded terminally differentiated effector memory CD45RA+ cells. The germline V gene has CDR1 SNHLY and CDR2 FYNNEI. V lost 8 bases and J 5 bases, leaving 10 bases between the germline ends. The CDR3 has 11 residues. This receptor was taken from a man aged 25-40 years in good health. The chain uses TRBV2 and TRBJ2-7; perhaps TRBD1 as D (6 bases). The source material was naive CD8+ T cells sorted from blood. The CDR3 DNA reads as TGTGCCAGCCAGGGGCCTCACGAGCAGTACTTC. This codes for CASQGPHEQYF.